Presented here are 32 T cell receptor beta chains from one specimen sequenced in a study of metastatic and nonmetastatic thyroid tumors. Every patient was untreated before thyroid surgery. TCRdb re-clonotyped the PCR reads through MiXCR. The table has 60,000 or so clones, 4% to 5% seen once; the top ten hold 20% to 25%. Sample: blood. The receptor source for this set is a female donor with papillary thyroid cancer or a benign thyroid nodule (not recorded which). Some clones in this sample may be carry-over from other donors' samples.

About this clone: With a much larger clone just one base away, this may be a read error. The V and J genes are TRBV28 and TRBJ1-5; D call uncertain. The CDR3 spans 14 residues. CDR1 and CDR2 from the germline V gene are MDHEN and SYDVKM. Here the CDR3 reads CASILWVGTQPQHF. The DNA for the CDR3 is TGTGCCAGCATTTTATGGGTCGGCACTCAGCCCCAGCATTTT.

The table lists this clone with many counts. The CDR3 nucleotides read TGTGCCAGCAGTCCGGGGGGAGGACCACAAGAGACCCAGTACTTC. Translated, it gives CASSPGGGPQETQYF. The J gene is TRBJ2-5, the V gene TRBV12-3 or TRBV12-4, with 7 bases identical to TRBD2. The CDR3 has 15 amino acids. The J segment lost 2 bases and the V segment lost 5 bases, leaving 8 bases of the junction unmatched.

This chain links TRBV2 with TRBJ1-2, with D unresolved. The germline V gene has CDR1 SNHLY and CDR2 FYNNEI. The CDR3 sequence is 13 residues long. V gave up 3 bases and J gave up 3 bases, with 8 bases separating them. CDR3 coding DNA: TGTGCCAGCAGTGATGGGAGGGACTATGGCTACACCTTC. It specifies CASSDGRDYGYTF.

The chain is built from TRBV11-2 and TRBJ1-1; 7 bases agree with TRBD1. With V trimmed by 6 bases and J by 5 bases, 15 bases remained unmatched. This CDR3 has 16 residues. Germline assignment: CDR1 SGHAT and CDR2 FQNNGV. CDR3 DNA sequence: TGTGCCAGCAGACCCAGAAGGAGTCAGGGGGGGACTGAAGCTTTCTTT. It translates to CASRPRRSQGGTEAFF.

This clone appeared a few times. V is TRBV15 and J is TRBJ1-5; a weak D match, TRBD1 (5 bases). There are 16 residues in the CDR3. V was pared by 8 bases and J by 6 bases, with 23 bases between. CDR1 and CDR2 from the germline V gene are LNHNV and YYDKDF (reference sequence). The CDR3 DNA follows: TGTGCCACCGTCTGTACCTCTGCGGGGGAGGGTCAGCCCCAGCATTTT. Its translation is CATVCTSAGEGQPQHF.

This clone was recorded many times. This chain's CDR3 is CASHSPRASTGELFF. CDR3 nucleotides: TGTGCCAGCCACAGCCCTCGGGCTAGCACCGGGGAGCTGTTTTTT. The chain recombines TRBV19 with TRBJ2-2; unclear D gene. The CDR3 runs 15 residues. The ends were cut back, 9 bases at V and 4 bases at J, with 18 bases in the middle. Germline-derived CDR1 and CDR2 are LNHDA and SQIVND (reference sequence).

The sample holds many counts of this clone. The V call is TRBV20-1, the J call TRBJ2-5; D might be TRBD2 (5 bases). In germline, CDR1 is DFQATT, CDR2 SNEGSKA (reference sequence). The CDR3 spans 14 residues. The V end lost 0 bases, the J end lost 5 bases, and 13 bases lay between the germline ends. The CDR3 nucleotides read TGCAGTGCTAGAGATCAAGCTAGCTTGGAGACCCAGTACTTC. It yields the protein CSARDQASLETQYF.

At least ten counts were recorded for this clone. The chain has TRBV20-1 and TRBJ2-5, with 9 bases matching TRBD2. The CDR3 runs 17 residues. V gave up 2 bases and J gave up 5 bases; unmatched junction bases: 15. Per the germline V gene, CDR1 is DFQATT and CDR2 is SNEGSKA (reference sequence). The CDR3 sequence is CSARSHLAGERWETQYF. CDR3 nucleotides: TGCAGTGCTAGAAGCCATTTAGCGGGAGAACGGTGGGAGACCCAGTACTTC.

The sample holds many counts of this clone. The J gene is TRBJ2-4, the V gene TRBV2; perhaps TRBD2 as D (6 bases). The ends were cut back, 6 bases at V and 2 bases at J, with 11 bases in the middle. This CDR3 has 14 residues. Germline V gene sequence: CDR1 SNHLY, CDR2 FYNNEI. CDR3 loop: CASRDGRTKNIQYF. In nucleotides, the CDR3 is TGTGCCAGCAGGGACGGGAGAACCAAAAACATTCAGTACTTC.

This clone was seen ten or more times. At the DNA level, this CDR3 is encoded by other sequences in the same sample as well. The chain is built from TRBV4-2 and TRBJ2-3, with TRBD2 as a possible D gene (5 bases). The CDR3 runs 15 residues. Looked up from germline, CDR1 is LGHNA and CDR2 is YNFKEQ. Between the trimmed V and J ends, which lost 4 bases and 0 bases, there was a span of 11 bases. In DNA, the CDR3 is TGTGCCAGCAGCCGCGGGCAACCTAGCACAGATACGCAGTATTTT. Translating it yields CASSRGQPSTDTQYF.

In its sample, this clone was seen many times. The rearrangement joins TRBV6-4 to TRBJ1-1; D might be TRBD1 (6 bases). Trimming shortened V by 5 bases and J by 8 bases, and 18 bases separated the two germline ends. CDR1 is MRHNA and CDR2 is SNTAGT in the germline V gene. This CDR3 is 14 amino acids long. CDR3 sequence: CASSPREGEGEAFF. CDR3 DNA sequence: TGTGCCAGCAGTCCACGCGAGGGGGAGGGCGAAGCTTTCTTT.

This clone has just a few counts. CDR3 amino acids: CSARNADPGTEAFF. As DNA, the CDR3 is TGCAGTGCTAGGAATGCGGATCCAGGGACTGAAGCTTTCTTT. V is TRBV20-1 and J is TRBJ1-1; D might be TRBD1 (5 bases). Per germline, CDR1 DFQATT and CDR2 SNEGSKA (reference sequence). V was shortened by 3 bases and J by 5 bases, with 16 bases between the two germline ends. CDR3 size: 14 residues.

This clone was found many times. Since no conserved phenylalanine or tryptophan closes the CDR3, a read error is the likely cause. J is TRBJ2-3 and V is TRBV7-2, with 11 bases fitting TRBD2. This CDR3 has 18 residues. CDR1 is SGHTA, CDR2 FQGNSA, per germline. V was clipped by 1 base and J by 3 bases; unmatched bases: 9. This CDR3 is CASSLGRLAGGRTDTQYL. The CDR3 nucleotides read TGTGCCAGCAGCTTAGGAAGGTTAGCGGGAGGGCGGACAGATACGCAGTATCTT.

This clone has ten or more counts. This chain joins TRBV24-1 and TRBJ1-4; TRBD1 agrees at 8 bases. Germline values: CDR1 KGHDR, CDR2 SFDVKD. The CDR3 covers 15 residues. Losses at the gene ends were 7 bases for V and 7 bases for J; bases not matched to a gene: 10. The DNA of the CDR3 is TGTGCCACCAGCGATCCCCAGGGGGCGGGTGAAAAACTGTTTTTT. It specifies CATSDPQGAGEKLFF.

This clone was picked up a small number of times. The chain carries TRBV20-1 and TRBJ2-3; perhaps TRBD2 as D (5 bases). Between the trimmed V and J ends, which lost 7 bases and 6 bases, there was a span of 17 bases. The germline V gene encodes CDR1 DFQATT and CDR2 SNEGSKA (reference sequence). The CDR3 has 13 residues. The CDR3 DNA reads TGCAGTGGAGGGTCCCAAACACCCGATACGCAGTATTTT. Its protein product is CSGGSQTPDTQYF.

The chain joins TRBV10-1 to TRBJ2-5, with TRBD1 identical over 8 bases. The CDR3 is made up of 18 amino acids. V gave up 0 bases and J gave up 3 bases; unmatched junction bases: 12. Germline V gives CDR1 WNHNN, CDR2 SYGVQD (reference sequence). The CDR3: CASSESRDRPKEKETQYF. The CDR3 nucleotides read TGCGCCAGCAGTGAGTCGAGGGACAGGCCTAAGGAAAAAGAGACCCAGTACTTC.

In this sample, this clone turned up many times. This sequence joins TRBV20-1 and TRBJ2-4; 13 bases line up with TRBD2. Germline CDR1 reads DFQATT; CDR2 reads SNEGSKA (reference sequence). The ends lost 6 bases at V and 11 bases at J; junction bases unmatched: 4. This CDR3 is built from 12 residues. In DNA, the CDR3 is TGCAGTGCCAAAGGACTAGCGGGAGTTCAGTACTTC. Residues: CSAKGLAGVQYF.

This clone was picked up many times. As DNA, the CDR3 is TGTGCCAGTAGTCTTGGGGCAGGGGCCATTGAAAAACTGTTTTTT. Its protein is CASSLGAGAIEKLFF. The V and J genes are TRBV19 and TRBJ1-4, with D possibly TRBD1 on 6 matching bases. The ends were cut back, 5 bases at V and 7 bases at J, with 17 bases in the middle. Per the germline V gene, CDR1 is LNHDA and CDR2 is SQIVND (reference sequence). This CDR3 spans 15 amino acids.

This clone occurred many times. The chain employs TRBV2 and TRBJ1-5; D uncertain. CDR1 and CDR2 from the germline V gene are SNHLY and FYNNEI. This CDR3 contains 15 residues. V was cut by 5 bases and J by 2 bases, with 13 bases left in between. The CDR3 nucleotides read TGTGCCAGCAGTTCGTGGGGATACGGCAATCAGCCCCAGCATTTT. Encoded protein: CASSSWGYGNQPQHF.

This clone was seen ten or more times. The gene calls are TRBV28 and TRBJ2-5; 12 nucleotides align to TRBD1. Trimming at V came to 4 bases and at J to 5 bases, leaving 5 bases not matched to a gene. The length of the CDR3 is 15 residues. CDR1 and CDR2 (germline): MDHEN, SYDVKM. CDR3 DNA sequence: TGTGCCAGCAGTTCGGGGACAGGGGGCCTCGAGACCCAGTACTTC. Amino acid sequence: CASSSGTGGLETQYF.

This clone came up many times. The rearrangement joins TRBV5-1 to TRBJ2-1; tentatively, D is TRBD2 (5 bases). The CDR3 consists of 14 residues. The V end was cut by 5 bases, the J end by 0 bases, with 9 bases between. The germline CDR1 and CDR2 sequences are SGHRS and YFSETQ. The CDR3 DNA reads as TGCGCCAGCAGGCAGCGGAGCTCCTACAATGAGCAGTTCTTC. Protein product: CASRQRSSYNEQFF.

This clone appeared many times. The chain is built from TRBV20-1 and TRBJ2-7; D unresolved. Germline CDR1 and CDR2: DFQATT and SNEGSKA (reference sequence). V gave up 6 bases and J gave up 0 bases, with 12 bases separating them. The CDR3 has 13 amino acids. CDR3 residues: CSAYEGNSYEQYF. DNA for the CDR3: TGCAGTGCCTACGAAGGGAACTCCTACGAGCAGTACTTC.

J is TRBJ2-7 and V is TRBV2; D not resolved. Trimming took 3 bases from V and 3 from J, leaving 6 bases between them. Germline assignment: CDR1 SNHLY and CDR2 FYNNEI. CDR3 length: 12 amino acids. The CDR3 bases are TGTGCCAGCAGTGACGAACGCTACGAGCAGTACTTC. Protein: CASSDERYEQYF. Together with reference TRBV2 and TRBJ2-7, the CDR3 gives the full variable domain: EPEVTQTPSHQVTQMGQEVILRCVPISNHLYFYWYRQILGQKVEFLVSFYNNEISEKSEIFDDQFSVERPDGSNFTLKIRSTKLEDSAMYFCASSDERYEQYFGPGTRLTVT.

This clone has only a few counts. The J gene is TRBJ2-5, the V gene TRBV11-2, with D maybe TRBD2 (5 bases). The V and J ends lost 0 bases and 5 bases respectively, with 13 bases between them. Germline CDR1 is SGHAT and CDR2 is FQNNGV. The CDR3 has 15 residues. CDR3 DNA sequence: TGTGCCAGCAGCTTAGATTTGAGGGAAAGGGAGACCCAGTACTTC. Translating gives CASSLDLRERETQYF.

This clone was observed many times. The rearrangement links TRBV6-2 or TRBV6-3 to TRBJ2-7; D not certain. Germline V CDR1 and CDR2: MNHEY, SVGEGT. V was clipped by 6 bases and J by 6 bases, with 12 bases between them. The CDR3 consists of 12 residues. CDR3 bases: TGTGCCAGCAGGCCCGCCCACGCCGAGCAGTACTTC. Protein product: CASRPAHAEQYF.

This clone was observed a handful of times. The chain employs TRBV6-5 and TRBJ1-2; TRBD1 might be the D (5 bases). Deletions cut 0 bases from V and 0 bases from J, with 8 bases between. CDR1 and CDR2 (germline): MNHEY, SVGAGI. CDR3 length: 15 residues. In DNA, the CDR3 is TGTGCCAGCAGTTACTCGACAGTTACTAACTATGGCTACACCTTC. It is translated as CASSYSTVTNYGYTF.

Concerning this clone: One end of the junction varies from germline; a read error may be responsible. The chain employs TRBV6-1 and TRBJ2-7, with no clear D. From germline, CDR1 is MNHNS and CDR2 SASEGT. The CDR3 spans 13 residues. CDR3 region: CASSGNRPYEQYF. CDR3 nucleotides: TGCGCCAGCAGTGGAAACAGACCATACGAGCAGTACTTC.

This clone was detected a few times. Different DNA sequences within this sample yield the same CDR3. The gene calls are TRBV7-2 and TRBJ2-1, with D perhaps assigned TRBD1 or TRBD2 (5 bases each). The V and J ends lost 3 bases and 5 bases respectively, with 17 bases between them. Germline V lookup: CDR1 SGHTA, CDR2 FQGNSA. This CDR3 has 16 amino acids. This chain's CDR3 is CASSLRRSGPDNEQFF. CDR3 nucleotide sequence: TGTGCCAGCAGCTTGAGGCGCTCGGGGCCTGACAATGAGCAGTTCTTC.

This clone was seen repeatedly, ten times or more. This chain connects TRBV19 to TRBJ1-1, with 11 positions matching TRBD1. Germline assignment: CDR1 LNHDA and CDR2 SQIVND (reference sequence). After removal of 4 bases from V and 8 bases from J, the junction contained 9 bases not matched to a gene. The CDR3 length is 15 residues. The CDR3 is CASSRDGQGAMEAFF. DNA for the CDR3: TGTGCCAGTAGTAGGGATGGACAGGGGGCAATGGAAGCTTTCTTT.

The chain links TRBV2 to TRBJ2-3, with 9 bases matching TRBD2. Germline V lookup: CDR1 SNHLY, CDR2 FYNNEI. V was pared by 10 bases and J by 4 bases, with 21 bases of the junction left unmatched. The CDR3 loop spans 18 amino acids. Written as DNA, the CDR3 is TGTGCCAACACCGGGCCCAGTGGGGCGGGAGGGCTGGCAGATACGCAGTATTTT. This translates into CANTGPSGAGGLADTQYF.

This clone occurred many times. The rearrangement uses TRBV19 and TRBJ2-1; no definite D call. Germline CDR1 reads LNHDA; CDR2 reads SQIVND (reference sequence). The CDR3 spans 14 residues. V was shortened by 7 bases and J by 0 bases, with 10 bases between the two germline ends. The DNA of the CDR3 is TGTGCCAGTACCACATATTCCTCCTACAATGAGCAGTTCTTC. It translates to CASTTYSSYNEQFF.

The table lists this clone with many counts. The V and J genes are TRBV7-3 and TRBJ2-3; TRBD2 agrees at 7 bases. The CDR3 length is 17 residues. Germline V CDR1 and CDR2: SGHTA, FQGTGA. The junction had 11 bases not matched to a gene; V was cut back by 5 bases and J by 0 bases. DNA for the CDR3: TGTGCCAGCAGCCCCCGGGGAGGGTTAGGTAGCACAGATACGCAGTATTTT. This gives the protein CASSPRGGLGSTDTQYF.